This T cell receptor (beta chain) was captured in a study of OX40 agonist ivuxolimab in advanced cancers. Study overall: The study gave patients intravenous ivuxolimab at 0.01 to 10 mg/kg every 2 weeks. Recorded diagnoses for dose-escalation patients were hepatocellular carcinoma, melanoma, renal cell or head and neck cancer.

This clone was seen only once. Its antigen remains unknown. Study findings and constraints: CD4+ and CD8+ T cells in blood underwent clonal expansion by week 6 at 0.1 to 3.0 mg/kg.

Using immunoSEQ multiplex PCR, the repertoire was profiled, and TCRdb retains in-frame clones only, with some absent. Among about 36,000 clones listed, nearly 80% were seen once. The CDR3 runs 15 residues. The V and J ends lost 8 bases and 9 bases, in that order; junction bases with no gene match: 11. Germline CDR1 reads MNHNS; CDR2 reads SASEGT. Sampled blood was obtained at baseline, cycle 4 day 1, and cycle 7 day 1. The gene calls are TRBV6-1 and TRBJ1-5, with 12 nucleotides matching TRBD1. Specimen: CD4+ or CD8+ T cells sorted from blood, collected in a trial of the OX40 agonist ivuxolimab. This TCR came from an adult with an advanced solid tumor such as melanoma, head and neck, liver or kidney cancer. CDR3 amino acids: CASGKGQGAYRPQHF. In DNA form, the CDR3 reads TGTGCCAGCGGGAAGGGACAGGGGGCTTATCGGCCCCAGCATTTT.